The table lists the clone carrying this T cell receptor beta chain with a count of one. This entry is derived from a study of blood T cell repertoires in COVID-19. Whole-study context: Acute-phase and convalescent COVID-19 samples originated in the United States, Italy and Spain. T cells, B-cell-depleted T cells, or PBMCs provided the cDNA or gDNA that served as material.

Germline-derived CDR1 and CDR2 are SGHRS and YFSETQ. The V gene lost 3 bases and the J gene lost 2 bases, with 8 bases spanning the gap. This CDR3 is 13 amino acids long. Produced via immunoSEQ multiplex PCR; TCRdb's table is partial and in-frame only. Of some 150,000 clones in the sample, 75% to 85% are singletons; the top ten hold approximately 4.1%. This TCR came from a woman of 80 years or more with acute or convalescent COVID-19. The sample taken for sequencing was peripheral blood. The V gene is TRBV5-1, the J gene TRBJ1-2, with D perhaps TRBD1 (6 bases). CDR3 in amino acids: CASSSQGNYGYTF. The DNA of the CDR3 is TGCGCCAGCAGCTCTCAGGGGAACTATGGCTACACCTTC.